These 15 T cell receptor beta chains originate from one sample sequenced in a study of blood T cell repertoires in COVID-19 (TCRdb year 2020). Library construction relied on the immunoSEQ multiplex PCR assay. In TCRdb, the immuneACCESS table is reduced to in-frame sequences with V and J assigned. These tables do not hold every clone; where another copy was compared, an unresolved V gene accounts for under half, and the others remain unexplained. For this sample there are approximately 450,000 clones; around 89% appear just once. The ten largest account for roughly 4% of the sample. Sequencing was performed on peripheral blood. The origin of the receptors is a woman younger than 45 with acute or convalescent COVID-19.

The chain is built from TRBV5-1 and TRBJ1-1, with TRBD1 identical over 7 bases. This CDR3 has 14 amino acids. J lost 1 base, V lost 5 bases, and 5 bases had no gene match. CDR1 is SGHRS, CDR2 YFSETQ, per germline. This CDR3 reads CASSRGQANTEAFF. The CDR3 DNA follows: TGCGCCAGCAGTCGTGGACAGGCGAACACTGAAGCTTTCTTT.

This chain joins TRBV4-2 and TRBJ1-5; D perhaps matches TRBD1 (6 bases). Germline values: CDR1 LGHNA, CDR2 YNFKEQ. The CDR3 has 16 residues. The V gene lost 0 bases and the J gene lost 7 bases, with 16 bases spanning the gap. CDR3 bases: TGTGCCAGCAGCCAAGATAACAGGGCTTTTGACCAGCCCCAGCATTTT. This translates into CASSQDNRAFDQPQHF.

As DNA, the CDR3 is TGTGCCAGCAGCGCCGGACAGGGGGGTGGCAATGAGCAGTTCTTC. Translation gives CASSAGQGGGNEQFF. The rearrangement links TRBV9 to TRBJ2-1; 10 bases fit TRBD1. V lost 3 bases to trimming and J lost 6 bases; unmatched junction nucleotides: 6. CDR1 is SGDLS and CDR2 is YYNGEE in the germline V gene. This CDR3 spans 15 amino acids.

This chain connects TRBV5-1 to TRBJ1-1, with D perhaps matching TRBD1 (6 bases). The V and J ends lost 0 bases and 0 bases respectively, with 15 bases between them. This CDR3 has 17 residues. Per the germline V gene, CDR1 is SGHRS and CDR2 is YFSETQ. The CDR3 DNA reads as TGCGCCAGCAGCTTGGTGCGGGGGGCCGACATGAACACTGAAGCTTTCTTT. Its translation is CASSLVRGADMNTEAFF.

The chain links TRBV7-9 to TRBJ1-2; no firm D call. V lost 5 bases to trimming and J lost 5 bases, with 9 bases between them. The CDR3 contains 12 residues. Germline CDR1 is SEHNR and CDR2 is FQNEAQ (reference sequence). This CDR3 reads CASSQEKYGYTF. DNA of the CDR3: TGTGCCAGCAGCCAGGAAAAGTATGGCTACACCTTC.

V gene TRBV4-1 combines with J gene TRBJ2-3; a possible D gene is TRBD1 (5 bases). The CDR3 spans 16 residues. CDR1 is MGHRA, CDR2 YSYEKL, per germline. With 5 bases removed from V and 3 bases from J, the gap between germline ends came to 18 bases. The CDR3 is CASSDLGARVTDTQYF. The CDR3 bases are TGCGCCAGCAGCGATTTAGGGGCCAGGGTAACAGATACGCAGTATTTT.

The chain employs TRBV4-2 and TRBJ2-3; perhaps TRBD2 as D (6 bases). Deletions cut 4 bases from V and 3 bases from J, with 14 bases between. Germline CDR1 LGHNA, CDR2 YNFKEQ. The CDR3 extends over 15 amino acids. CDR3 coding DNA: TGTGCCAGCAGCCCTCAACCGAGCGGGACAGATACGCAGTATTTT. It codes for CASSPQPSGTDTQYF.

The chain joins TRBV4-1 to TRBJ2-1; possible D gene TRBD2, 5 bases. The CDR3 is 16 amino acids. Germline CDR1 is MGHRA and CDR2 is YSYEKL. Trimming removed 0 bases at V and 0 bases at J, with 9 bases between. The CDR3: CASSQDRAASYNEQFF. The CDR3 DNA sequence: TGCGCCAGCAGCCAAGACCGAGCGGCCTCCTACAATGAGCAGTTCTTC.

This clone is a singleton in its sample. The rearrangement joins TRBV18 to TRBJ1-2; D might be TRBD1 (5 bases). Germline CDR1 reads KGHSH; CDR2 reads LQKENI. CDR3 length equals 14 residues. V was cut by 3 bases and J by 4 bases, with 12 bases left in between. CDR3 sequence: CASSPQIDSYGYTF. The CDR3 bases are TGTGCCAGCTCACCGCAGATTGACAGCTATGGCTACACCTTC.

The rearrangement joins TRBV21-1 to TRBJ2-7; TRBD1, the table's D call, lacks a check against the DNA. TRBV21-1 is tagged as a pseudogene. CDR3 size: 14 residues. The CDR3 nucleotides are TGTGCCAGCCCCGGGACAGGGGTCCTCTACGAGCAGTACTTC. Amino acid sequence: CASPGTGVLYEQYF.

This chain links TRBV9 with TRBJ2-7; 8 nucleotides align to TRBD2. Germline loops: CDR1 SGDLS, CDR2 YYNGEE. The CDR3 runs to 14 residues. V shed 4 bases and J 4 bases; nucleotides not matched to a gene: 7. CDR3 amino acids: CASSSGGAGYEQYF. Here the CDR3 DNA reads TGTGCCAGCAGCTCCGGGGGGGCCGGGTACGAGCAGTACTTC.

The V and J genes are TRBV3-1 (or the pseudogene TRBV3-2) and TRBJ1-1; TRBD1 matches 9 bases. The CDR3 spans 13 residues. V dropped 4 bases and J dropped 11; count of bases not matched to a gene: 8. Germline-derived CDR1 and CDR2 are LGHDT and YNNKEL (reference sequence). CDR3 DNA sequence: TGTGCCAGCAGCCCGCCGGGACAGGGTACGGCTTTCTTT. It encodes CASSPPGQGTAFF.

The chain couples TRBV9 to TRBJ2-1; 13 bases map to TRBD2. This CDR3 region has 15 residues. Per the germline V gene, CDR1 is SGDLS and CDR2 is YYNGEE. Trimming removed 3 bases from V and 9 bases from J; junction bases left unmatched: 6. The CDR3 protein is CASSAGLAGDGEQFF. CDR3 sequence (DNA): TGTGCCAGCAGCGCAGGACTAGCGGGGGACGGTGAGCAGTTCTTC.

The rearrangement joins TRBV28 to TRBJ2-7, with 7 bases lining up with TRBD1. CDR3 size: 14 residues. Germline V gene lookup returns CDR1 MDHEN and CDR2 SYDVKM. J lost 6 bases, V lost 8 bases, and 13 bases had no gene match. CDR3 region: CASLERQRGPEQYF. CDR3 sequence (DNA): TGTGCCAGCCTAGAGAGACAAAGGGGGCCCGAGCAGTACTTC. Combining the CDR3 with reference TRBV28 and TRBJ2-7 gives the whole variable domain DVKVTQSSRYLVKRTGEKVFLECVQDMDHENMFWYRQDPGLGLRLIYFSYDVKMKEKGDIPEGYSVSREKKERFSLILESASTNQTSMYLCASLERQRGPEQYFGPGTRLTVT.

The CDR3 nucleotides are TGTGCCAGCACCCCGACTAGCGGGGGGCCCCCCTCCTACGAGCAGTACTTC. Amino acid sequence: CASTPTSGGPPSYEQYF. This rearrangement joins TRBV28 to TRBJ2-7, with TRBD2 matching 13 bases. The CDR3 consists of 17 residues. J was trimmed by 0 bases and V by 7 bases; bases with no gene match: 9. CDR1 is MDHEN, CDR2 SYDVKM, per germline. Full variable domain (outside the CDR3, taken from reference TRBV28 and TRBJ2-7): DVKVTQSSRYLVKRTGEKVFLECVQDMDHENMFWYRQDPGLGLRLIYFSYDVKMKEKGDIPEGYSVSREKKERFSLILESASTNQTSMYLCASTPTSGGPPSYEQYFGPGTRLTVT.